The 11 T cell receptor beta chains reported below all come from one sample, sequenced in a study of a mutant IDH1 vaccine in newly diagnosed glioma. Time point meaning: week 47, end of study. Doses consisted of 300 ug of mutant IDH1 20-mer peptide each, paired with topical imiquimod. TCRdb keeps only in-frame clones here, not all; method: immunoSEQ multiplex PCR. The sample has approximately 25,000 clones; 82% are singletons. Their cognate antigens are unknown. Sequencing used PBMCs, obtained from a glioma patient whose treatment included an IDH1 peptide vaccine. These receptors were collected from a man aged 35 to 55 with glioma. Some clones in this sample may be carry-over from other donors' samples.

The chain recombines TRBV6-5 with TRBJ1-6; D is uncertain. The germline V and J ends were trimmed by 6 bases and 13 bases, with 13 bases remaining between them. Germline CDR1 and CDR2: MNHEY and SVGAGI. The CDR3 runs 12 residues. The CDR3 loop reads CASSPDPGPLHF. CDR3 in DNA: TGTGCCAGCAGCCCTGATCCGGGGCCCCTCCACTTT.

This CDR3 is CASSLGTGSNQPQHF. In nucleotides, the CDR3 is TGTGCCAGCAGCTTAGGGACAGGGTCCAATCAGCCCCAGCATTTT. The V gene is TRBV5-6, the J gene TRBJ1-5; 9 bases match TRBD1. The CDR3 covers 15 residues. J was trimmed by 3 bases and V by 2 bases; bases with no gene match: 3. CDR1 SGHDT and CDR2 YYEEEE come from the germline V gene. Drawing the rest from reference TRBV5-6 and TRBJ1-5, the complete variable domain is DAGVTQSPTHLIKTRGQQVTLRCSPKSGHDTVSWYQQALGQGPQFIFQYYEEEERQRGNFPDRFSGHQFPNYSSELNVNALLLGDSALYLCASSLGTGSNQPQHFGDGTRLSIL.

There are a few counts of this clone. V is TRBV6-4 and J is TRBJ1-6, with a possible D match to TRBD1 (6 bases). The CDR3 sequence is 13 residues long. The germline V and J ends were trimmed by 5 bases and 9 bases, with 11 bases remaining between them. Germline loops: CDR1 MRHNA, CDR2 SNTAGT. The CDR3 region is CASSQGNGSPLHF. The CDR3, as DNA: TGTGCCAGCAGTCAGGGGAATGGTTCACCCCTCCACTTT.

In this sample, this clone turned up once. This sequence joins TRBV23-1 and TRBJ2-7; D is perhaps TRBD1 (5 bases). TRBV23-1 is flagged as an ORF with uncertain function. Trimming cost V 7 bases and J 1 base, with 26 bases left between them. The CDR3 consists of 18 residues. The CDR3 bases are TGCGCCAGCATAGGGGTACTACCTCCATTCTATTTTTCCTACGAGCAGTACTTC. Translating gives CASIGVLPPFYFSYEQYF.

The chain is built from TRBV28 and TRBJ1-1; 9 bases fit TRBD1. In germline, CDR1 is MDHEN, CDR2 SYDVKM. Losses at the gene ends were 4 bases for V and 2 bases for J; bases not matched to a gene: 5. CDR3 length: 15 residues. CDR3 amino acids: CASSSPTGGNTEAFF. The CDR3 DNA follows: TGTGCCAGCAGTTCTCCGACAGGGGGAAACACTGAAGCTTTCTTT.

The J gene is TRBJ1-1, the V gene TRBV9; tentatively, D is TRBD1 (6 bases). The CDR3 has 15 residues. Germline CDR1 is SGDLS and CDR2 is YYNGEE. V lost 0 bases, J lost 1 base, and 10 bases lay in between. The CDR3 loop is CASSVVRGANTEAFF. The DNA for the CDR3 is TGTGCCAGCAGCGTAGTGCGGGGGGCGAACACTGAAGCTTTCTTT. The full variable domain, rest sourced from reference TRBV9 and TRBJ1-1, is DSGVTQTPKHLITATGQRVTLRCSPRSGDLSVYWYQQSLDQGLQFLIQYYNGEERAKGNILERFSAQQFPDLHSELNLSSLELGDSALYFCASSVVRGANTEAFFGQGTRLTVV.

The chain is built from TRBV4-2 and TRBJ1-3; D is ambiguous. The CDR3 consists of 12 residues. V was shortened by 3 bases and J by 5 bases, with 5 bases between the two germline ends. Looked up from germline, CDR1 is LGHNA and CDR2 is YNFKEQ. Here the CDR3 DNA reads TGTGCCAGCAGCCAGGAAAGAAACACCATATATTTT. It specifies CASSQERNTIYF.

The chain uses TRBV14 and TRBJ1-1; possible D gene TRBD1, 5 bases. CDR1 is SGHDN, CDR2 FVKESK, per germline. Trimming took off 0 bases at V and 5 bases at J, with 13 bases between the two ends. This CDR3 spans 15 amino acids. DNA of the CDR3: TGTGCCAGCAGCCAAGAGGGGCACCTTGAGACTGAAGCTTTCTTT. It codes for CASSQEGHLETEAFF.

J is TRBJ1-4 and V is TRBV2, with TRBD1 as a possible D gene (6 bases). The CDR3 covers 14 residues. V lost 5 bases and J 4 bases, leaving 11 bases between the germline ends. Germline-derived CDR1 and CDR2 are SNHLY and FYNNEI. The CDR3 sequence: CASSLQGFNEKLFF. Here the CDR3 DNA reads TGTGCCAGCAGTCTCCAGGGGTTTAATGAAAAACTGTTTTTT. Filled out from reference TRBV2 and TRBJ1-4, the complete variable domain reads EPEVTQTPSHQVTQMGQEVILRCVPISNHLYFYWYRQILGQKVEFLVSFYNNEISEKSEIFDDQFSVERPDGSNFTLKIRSTKLEDSAMYFCASSLQGFNEKLFFGSGTQLSVL.

CDR3 amino acids: CASSLGAADYNSPLHF. For the CDR3, the DNA is TGTGCCAGCAGCTTGGGGGCGGCCGACTATAATTCACCCCTCCACTTT. This chain uses TRBV5-5 with TRBJ1-6; no clear D. The length of the CDR3 is 16 residues. CDR1 is SGHKS and CDR2 is YYEKEE in the germline V gene (reference sequence). V was shortened by 0 bases and J by 3 bases, with 10 bases between the two germline ends. The full variable domain, its missing parts supplied by reference TRBV5-5 and TRBJ1-6, is DAGVTQSPTHLIKTRGQQVTLRCSPISGHKSVSWYQQVLGQGPQFIFQYYEKEERGRGNFPDRFSARQFPNYSSELNVNALLLGDSALYLCASSLGAADYNSPLHFGNGTRLTVT.

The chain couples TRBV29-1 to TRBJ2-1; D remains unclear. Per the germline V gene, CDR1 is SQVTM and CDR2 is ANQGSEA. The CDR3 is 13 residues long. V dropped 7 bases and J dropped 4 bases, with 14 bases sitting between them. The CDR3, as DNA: TGCAGCGGAGTGGCGGTTGGTTACAATGAGCAGTTCTTC. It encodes CSGVAVGYNEQFF.